This is a list of T cell receptor beta chains from one sample in a study of blood T cell repertoires in COVID-19. Method: immunoSEQ multiplex PCR; TCRdb's copy keeps in-frame clones and lacks some. The profile shows about 180,000 clones, roughly 82% of them singletons. Sample: peripheral blood. These TCRs come from a woman in her 70s with acute or convalescent COVID-19. Each CDR3 is given without its conserved first and last residue. Clone size is not always given. Where it is, it says once, few, many or a class for expanded clones.

j_call: TRBJ2-1
clone_size: -
v_call: TRBV2
cdr3_aa: ASWGGGGRYNEQF

j_call: TRBJ2-2
clone_size: -
v_call: TRBV5-1
cdr3_aa: ASSQRSGNTGELF

j_call: TRBJ1-4
clone_size: -
v_call: TRBV28
cdr3_aa: ASSLFRRYTNEKLF

j_call: TRBJ1-6
clone_size: -
v_call: TRBV7-2
cdr3_aa: ASSLASSDRANSPLH

j_call: TRBJ1-1
clone_size: -
v_call: TRBV12-3/TRBV12-4
cdr3_aa: ASSWGRNTEAF

j_call: TRBJ2-7
clone_size: -
v_call: TRBV6-5
cdr3_aa: ASRLDRPSYEQY

j_call: TRBJ1-4
clone_size: -
v_call: TRBV18
cdr3_aa: ASSPNDRVANEKLF

j_call: TRBJ2-7
clone_size: -
v_call: TRBV28
cdr3_aa: ASRATGWDDEQY

j_call: TRBJ2-5
clone_size: -
v_call: TRBV5-1
cdr3_aa: ASSSTSGSYQETQY

j_call: TRBJ1-2
clone_size: -
v_call: TRBV7-9
cdr3_aa: ASIVRGARAGYT

j_call: TRBJ1-2
clone_size: few
v_call: TRBV10-3
cdr3_aa: AIKVAGGYGYT

j_call: TRBJ2-3
clone_size: -
v_call: TRBV4-2
cdr3_aa: ASSLGVGGDTQY

j_call: TRBJ2-1
clone_size: -
v_call: TRBV4-3
cdr3_aa: ASSQGTSGGRFNEQF

j_call: TRBJ2-1
clone_size: -
v_call: TRBV19
cdr3_aa: ASSDVSGRAWYNEQF

j_call: TRBJ1-6
clone_size: -
v_call: TRBV27
cdr3_aa: ASRGPRATDSPLH

j_call: TRBJ2-1
clone_size: once
v_call: TRBV19
cdr3_aa: ASSSNGGVHTEQF

j_call: TRBJ2-3
clone_size: -
v_call: TRBV4-3
cdr3_aa: ASSPWTSGRSDTQY

j_call: TRBJ2-5
clone_size: -
v_call: TRBV7-3
cdr3_aa: ASSLIRDSRETQY

j_call: TRBJ2-3
clone_size: -
v_call: TRBV20-1
cdr3_aa: SASTSTDTQY

j_call: TRBJ1-4
clone_size: -
v_call: TRBV7-2
cdr3_aa: ASSPGRTNEKLF

j_call: TRBJ1-5
clone_size: -
v_call: TRBV7-9
cdr3_aa: ASSPTLHQPQH

j_call: TRBJ2-7
clone_size: few
v_call: TRBV4-1
cdr3_aa: ASSQEPAGVGREVYEQY

j_call: TRBJ2-1
clone_size: -
v_call: TRBV9
cdr3_aa: ASSVSGPNEQF

j_call: TRBJ2-3
clone_size: -
v_call: TRBV9
cdr3_aa: ASSPRQGSHTDTQY

j_call: TRBJ2-3
clone_size: -
v_call: TRBV4-3
cdr3_aa: ASSQEVAQLSDTQY

j_call: TRBJ2-5
clone_size: -
v_call: TRBV11-3
cdr3_aa: ASSRGLAGEGQETQY

j_call: TRBJ1-1
clone_size: -
v_call: TRBV7-2
cdr3_aa: ASSLNRGLNTEAF

j_call: TRBJ2-7
clone_size: -
v_call: TRBV7-9
cdr3_aa: ASSSDRGIVWEQY

j_call: TRBJ1-2
clone_size: -
v_call: TRBV14
cdr3_aa: ASSQESDRFIIYGYT

j_call: TRBJ1-2
clone_size: -
v_call: TRBV29-1
cdr3_aa: SVGDGEGGDGYT

j_call: TRBJ1-4
clone_size: -
v_call: TRBV19
cdr3_aa: ASSDGQTTNEKLF

j_call: TRBJ1-6
clone_size: -
v_call: TRBV23-1
cdr3_aa: ASSQSRGGTGGRSYNSPLH

j_call: TRBJ1-6
clone_size: -
v_call: TRBV6-6
cdr3_aa: ASSYGQGYSPLH

j_call: TRBJ2-1
clone_size: -
v_call: TRBV18
cdr3_aa: ASSQGTDSYNEQF

j_call: TRBJ1-2
clone_size: -
v_call: TRBV27
cdr3_aa: ASSWPEETGGRYGYT